These 31 T cell receptor beta chains came from one sample sequenced in a study of CD8 T cells in ankylosing spondylitis. TCRdb analysed the 5' RACE reads with MiXCR anew, one entry per CDR3 protein. The data contain around 150,000 distinct CDR3 sequences, 18% of them singletons. Sequencing was carried out using blood, either unsorted or a sorted T cell fraction (not recorded which). All receptors derive from a male donor with ankylosing spondylitis or in good health (not recorded which).

This chain joins TRBV7-8 and TRBJ2-7, with 7 bases that match TRBD2. The junction had 6 bases not matched to a gene; V was cut back by 8 bases and J by 2 bases. This CDR3 is built from 13 residues. Germline CDR1 SGHVS, CDR2 FQNEAQ. CDR3 sequence reads: CASGAGWTYEQYF. Here the CDR3 DNA reads TGTGCCAGCGGAGCGGGATGGACCTACGAGCAGTACTTC.

This clonotype was detected many times. This chain links TRBV7-9 with TRBJ2-7; D is unclear. From germline, CDR1 is SEHNR and CDR2 FQNEAQ (reference sequence). The germline V and J ends were trimmed by 5 bases and 2 bases, with 22 bases remaining between them. The CDR3 is made up of 17 amino acids. The DNA of the CDR3 is TGTGCCAGCAGCCCAGATCTCAGTCTTAGGCGCGCCTACGAGCAGTACTTC. This codes for CASSPDLSLRRAYEQYF.

There are many counts of this clonotype. The CDR3 region is CASRDPGHRSTNEKLFF. The DNA for the CDR3 is TGTGCCAGCAGAGATCCGGGACACCGATCCACTAATGAAAAACTGTTTTTT. The chain is built from TRBV2 and TRBJ1-4; D perhaps matches TRBD1 (6 bases). The CDR3 totals 17 residues. The germline V and J ends were trimmed by 6 bases and 2 bases, with 19 bases remaining between them. Germline V lookup: CDR1 SNHLY, CDR2 FYNNEI.

The chain couples TRBV20-1 to TRBJ1-2, with D possibly matching TRBD1 (5 bases). The V and J ends lost 5 bases and 4 bases respectively, with 11 bases between them. The germline V gene encodes CDR1 DFQATT and CDR2 SNEGSKA (reference sequence). This CDR3 spans 12 amino acids. CDR3 in amino acids: CSAARDGYGYTF. In nucleotides, the CDR3 is TGCAGTGCTGCTCGGGACGGCTATGGCTACACCTTC.

This clonotype appeared many times. The gene calls are TRBV20-1 and TRBJ1-1, with D perhaps TRBD1 (5 bases). V was shortened by 5 bases and J by 6 bases, with 19 bases between the two germline ends. Germline CDR1 DFQATT, CDR2 SNEGSKA (reference sequence). This CDR3 region has 14 residues. CDR3: CSACRQGGTSEAFF. The CDR3 DNA reads as TGCAGTGCTTGTCGGCAGGGCGGTACCTCTGAAGCTTTCTTT.

This clonotype was seen many times. This chain links TRBV7-9 with TRBJ2-4; 13 nucleotides line up with TRBD2. The germline CDR1 and CDR2 sequences are SEHNR and FQNEAQ (reference sequence). Trimming cost V 5 bases and J 9 bases; bases outside gene matches: 7. This CDR3 spans 15 amino acids. The CDR3 coding sequence is TGTGCCAGCAGCCCCGGACTAGCGGGAGAGGGCATTCAGTACTTC. Residues: CASSPGLAGEGIQYF.

This clonotype was counted at least ten times. The chain carries TRBV5-1 and TRBJ2-5, with 9 bases that match TRBD1. The junction had 2 bases not matched to a gene; V was cut back by 5 bases and J by 0 bases. The germline V gene encodes CDR1 SGHRS and CDR2 YFSETQ. CDR3 length: 14 amino acids. CDR3 coding DNA: TGCGCCAGCAGATGGACAGGGGACCAAGAGACCCAGTACTTC. This codes for CASRWTGDQETQYF. The whole variable domain, remainder taken from reference TRBV5-1 and TRBJ2-5, is KAGVTQTPRYLIKTRGQQVTLSCSPISGHRSVSWYQQTPGQGLQFLFEYFSETQRNKGNFPGRFSGRQFSNSRSEMNVSTLELGDSALYLCASRWTGDQETQYFGPGTRLLVL.

The chain carries TRBV19 and TRBJ2-6; D may correspond to TRBD1 or TRBD2 (5 bases each). V was cut by 3 bases and J by 1 base, with 16 bases left in between. The CDR3 spans 18 residues. Germline CDR1 reads LNHDA; CDR2 reads SQIVND (reference sequence). CDR3 region: CASSMGRDLFSGANVLTF. The CDR3 DNA sequence: TGTGCCAGTAGTATGGGCCGGGACCTCTTTTCTGGGGCCAACGTCCTGACTTTC.

The genes are TRBV11-2 and TRBJ2-7; TRBD2 matches 10 bases. The CDR3 is made up of 17 amino acids. V gave up 0 bases and J gave up 3 bases; unmatched junction bases: 8. The germline V gene has CDR1 SGHAT and CDR2 FQNNGV. CDR3 protein: CASSLDKLAGPYYEQYF. The CDR3, as DNA: TGTGCCAGCAGCTTAGATAAACTAGCGGGACCCTACTACGAGCAGTACTTC. Full variable domain (remainder filled in from reference TRBV11-2 and TRBJ2-7): EAGVAQSPRYKIIEKRQSVAFWCNPISGHATLYWYQQILGQGPKLLIQFQNNGVVDDSQLPKDRFSAERLKGVDSTLKIQPAKLEDSAVYLCASSLDKLAGPYYEQYFGPGTRLTVT.

This clonotype was picked up many times. The chain combines TRBV14 with TRBJ2-1; D is possibly TRBD2 (6 bases). The V gene's germline CDR1 is SGHDN and CDR2 FVKESK. CDR3 size: 14 residues. Trimming took off 5 bases at V and 3 bases at J, with 11 bases between the two ends. The CDR3 DNA is TGTGCCAGCAGCGGAGAGGAGGGCTACAATGAGCAGTTCTTC. This sequence encodes CASSGEEGYNEQFF.

Of note for this clonotype: This could be a read error, since a much larger clone is one nucleotide away. The chain links TRBV6-1 to TRBJ2-3; D unresolved. Trimming pared 5 bases from V and 6 bases from J, leaving 12 bases between. The CDR3 spans 13 residues. Germline V gene sequence: CDR1 MNHNS, CDR2 SASEGT. Here the CDR3 reads CASSPGPQDTQYF. The CDR3 nucleotides read TGTGCCAGCAGTCCCGGCCCGCAGGATACGCAGTATTTT.

V is TRBV4-1 and J is TRBJ1-1; D gene unclear. This CDR3 comprises 12 residues. Trimming took 4 bases from V and 7 from J, leaving 10 bases between them. The V gene's germline CDR1 is MGHRA and CDR2 YSYEKL. In DNA, the CDR3 is TGCGCCAGCAGCCGAGGAGACAATGAAGCTTTCTTT. It specifies CASSRGDNEAFF.

This chain uses TRBV7-9 with TRBJ2-1, with TRBD2 identical over 8 bases. With V trimmed by 4 bases and J by 7 bases, 6 bases remained unmatched. CDR1 is SEHNR, CDR2 FQNEAQ, per germline (reference sequence). The length of the CDR3 is 14 residues. The CDR3 loop is CASSSKSGSNEQFF. CDR3 DNA sequence: TGTGCCAGCAGCTCAAAGAGCGGGAGTAATGAGCAGTTCTTC.

This clonotype has at least ten counts. This chain links TRBV6-5 with TRBJ1-4; 7 positions agree with TRBD1. V lost 4 bases, J lost 0 bases, and 2 bases stayed unmatched. Germline V gene sequence: CDR1 MNHEY, CDR2 SVGAGI. The CDR3 loop spans 15 amino acids. The CDR3, as DNA: TGTGCCAGCAGTTCGACAGGGACAACTAATGAAAAACTGTTTTTT. It encodes CASSSTGTTNEKLFF.

There are many counts of this clonotype. This rearrangement joins TRBV10-2 to TRBJ1-1; D uncertain. The CDR3 loop spans 15 amino acids. The V gene's germline CDR1 is WSHSY and CDR2 SAAADI. V was cut by 5 bases and J by 4 bases, with 17 bases left in between. CDR3 sequence: CASSRSGRSGTEAFF. As DNA, the CDR3 is TGCGCCAGCAGTCGCTCTGGACGGTCGGGCACTGAAGCTTTCTTT.

The chain carries TRBV10-3 and TRBJ2-7; D not certain. Germline V CDR1 and CDR2: ENHRY, SYGVKD. CDR3 length equals 14 residues. The V end was cut by 1 base, the J end by 4 bases, with 11 bases between. CDR3 nucleotide sequence: TGTGCCATCAGTGAGTACCAGAAAGGGTACGAGCAGTACTTC. It codes for CAISEYQKGYEQYF.

This clonotype was detected many times. CDR3 sequence reads: CASSPGTSGLYEQYF. DNA for the CDR3: TGTGCCAGCAGCCCGGGGACTAGCGGACTTTACGAGCAGTACTTC. J is TRBJ2-7 and V is TRBV3-1; 11 bases map to TRBD2. The CDR3 contains 15 residues. V dropped 4 bases and J dropped 4; count of bases not matched to a gene: 6. Germline V gene sequence: CDR1 LGHDT, CDR2 YNNKEL (reference sequence).

This clonotype was counted at least ten times. The rearrangement joins TRBV11-2 to TRBJ2-3; tentative D call: TRBD2 (6 bases). Trimming took off 5 bases at V and 2 bases at J, with 14 bases between the two ends. CDR3 length: 15 amino acids. Germline V gene sequence: CDR1 SGHAT, CDR2 FQNNGV. This chain's CDR3 is CASSPPGLPTDTQYF. CDR3 coding DNA: TGTGCCAGCAGCCCCCCGGGACTCCCCACAGATACGCAGTATTTT.

This clonotype was recorded a few times. The genes are TRBV28 and TRBJ2-5; no definite D call. V gave up 5 bases and J gave up 2 bases, with 15 bases separating them. CDR1 is MDHEN, CDR2 SYDVKM, per germline. This CDR3 contains 15 residues. In DNA form, the CDR3 reads TGTGCCAGCAGTCCCGACCCCACAACTCAAGAGACCCAGTACTTC. It is translated as CASSPDPTTQETQYF.

In its sample, this clonotype was seen many times. The rearrangement joins TRBV6-1 to TRBJ2-3; TRBD1 matches 8 bases. There are 14 residues in the CDR3. Germline-derived CDR1 and CDR2 are MNHNS and SASEGT. V trimming: 9 bases; J trimming: 6 bases; junction bases outside the gene matches: 11. The CDR3 DNA is TGTGCCAGGGGGACGAGGACAGGGTGGGATACGCAGTATTTT. Translated: CARGTRTGWDTQYF.

The chain uses TRBV28 and TRBJ1-5; TRBD1 is a possible D gene (5 bases). The CDR3 sequence is 14 residues long. Trimming took off 6 bases at V and 1 base at J, with 10 bases between the two ends. Germline assignment: CDR1 MDHEN and CDR2 SYDVKM. The CDR3 sequence: CASRRGYSNQPQHF. CDR3 DNA: TGTGCCAGCAGAAGGGGTTACAGCAATCAGCCCCAGCATTTT.

Only one count was recorded for this clonotype. The rearrangement joins TRBV28 to TRBJ2-5, with D unclear. Germline V gene sequence: CDR1 MDHEN, CDR2 SYDVKM. The V end was cut by 4 bases, the J end by 3 bases, with 9 bases between. This CDR3 contains 13 residues. The CDR3 sequence: CASSSRNEETQYF. In DNA form, the CDR3 reads TGTGCCAGCAGTTCCAGAAATGAAGAGACCCAGTACTTC. The full variable domain, with the rest looked up from reference TRBV28 and TRBJ2-5, is DVKVTQSSRYLVKRTGEKVFLECVQDMDHENMFWYRQDPGLGLRLIYFSYDVKMKEKGDIPEGYSVSREKKERFSLILESASTNQTSMYLCASSSRNEETQYFGPGTRLLVL.

This clonotype was seen a few times. The J gene is TRBJ2-2, the V gene TRBV6-6, with D uncertain. Germline loops: CDR1 MNHNY, CDR2 SVGAGI (reference sequence). This CDR3 spans 13 amino acids. The V and J ends lost 5 bases and 5 bases respectively, with 9 bases between them. This CDR3 reads CASSPVRTGELFF. DNA for the CDR3: TGTGCCAGCAGTCCGGTTCGGACCGGGGAGCTGTTTTTT.

The chain links TRBV7-9 to TRBJ2-7, with TRBD1 matching 9 bases. CDR1 and CDR2 from the germline V gene are SEHNR and FQNEAQ (reference sequence). This CDR3 contains 14 residues. The ends lost 3 bases at V and 4 bases at J; junction bases unmatched: 4. In DNA form, the CDR3 reads TGTGCCAGCAGCTTCTCACAGGGGGCATACGAGCAGTACTTC. Translation: CASSFSQGAYEQYF.

This clonotype was observed at least ten times. The V call is TRBV2, the J call TRBJ2-7; 14 bases fit TRBD2. The CDR3 has 19 residues. After removal of 6 bases from V and 1 base from J, the junction contained 14 bases not matched to a gene. Germline CDR1 is SNHLY and CDR2 is FYNNEI. The CDR3 sequence is CASRPEIGLAGGGSYEQYF. DNA of the CDR3: TGTGCCAGCAGACCGGAAATAGGACTAGCGGGAGGAGGGTCCTACGAGCAGTACTTC.

This clonotype showed up many times. This chain uses TRBV5-1 with TRBJ2-7; D uncertain. The CDR3 is 13 residues long. Germline CDR1 is SGHRS and CDR2 is YFSETQ. V was trimmed by 4 bases and J by 6 bases, leaving 14 bases between them. The CDR3 DNA follows: TGCGCCAGCAGCCCCGGACGGTCTCTCGAGCAGTACTTC. This codes for CASSPGRSLEQYF.

The chain couples TRBV10-3 to TRBJ2-5; the D gene is possibly TRBD2 (6 bases). This CDR3 is built from 12 residues. The V gene lost 10 bases and the J gene lost 4 bases, with 13 bases spanning the gap. Germline V gives CDR1 ENHRY, CDR2 SYGVKD. The CDR3 DNA reads as TGTGCCACAGCCGGGAGCGGAGAGACCCAGTACTTC. Amino acid sequence: CATAGSGETQYF.

This clonotype was recorded a few times. V usage is TRBV7-8 and J usage is TRBJ2-1; 8 bases align to TRBD2. This CDR3 has 15 residues. In germline, CDR1 is SGHVS, CDR2 FQNEAQ. The junction had 6 bases not matched to a gene; V was cut back by 2 bases and J by 6 bases. CDR3 residues: CASSLNSREGNEQFF. The CDR3 nucleotides read TGTGCCAGCAGCTTAAATAGCCGGGAGGGCAATGAGCAGTTCTTC.

This clonotype showed up many times. The CDR3, as DNA: TGCGCCAGTGGGGCTAGCGGGAGGGGGATATACAATGAGCAGTTCTTC. As protein: CASGASGRGIYNEQFF. The rearrangement joins TRBV10-2 to TRBJ2-1; 12 nucleotides agree with TRBD2. The CDR3 runs to 16 residues. Germline trimming cut 9 bases from V and 4 bases from J; bases unmatched to any gene: 10. CDR1 is WSHSY and CDR2 is SAAADI in the germline V gene.

This clonotype occurred many times. The chain carries TRBV10-3 and TRBJ2-5; 8 positions agree with TRBD2. This CDR3 comprises 17 residues. CDR1 and CDR2 (germline): ENHRY, SYGVKD. The V and J ends lost 5 bases and 3 bases, in that order; junction bases with no gene match: 14. CDR3 in DNA: TGTGCCATCAGTCCAAGTCCCGGTACTAGCGGAAAAGAGACCCAGTACTTC. This codes for CAISPSPGTSGKETQYF.

This clonotype was seen a few times. J is TRBJ2-1 and V is TRBV5-1, with 7 positions matching TRBD2. In germline, CDR1 is SGHRS, CDR2 YFSETQ. With V trimmed by 0 bases and J by 5 bases, 5 bases remained unmatched. The CDR3 spans 15 residues. The CDR3 DNA follows: TGCGCCAGCAGCTTGGAGGCTAGCGGCCACAATGAGCAGTTCTTC. The encoded protein is CASSLEASGHNEQFF.